This T cell receptor (beta chain) was retrieved from a study of blood T cell repertoires in COVID-19. Germline lookup yields CDR1 SGHDT and CDR2 YYEEEE. CDR3 length equals 13 residues. V shed 5 bases and J shed 7 bases, with 15 bases lying between them. The table came from immunoSEQ multiplex PCR; TCRdb's copy has only in-frame clones and leaves some out. The data show about 190,000 clones, roughly 77% seen once. The sequenced sample consisted of peripheral blood. This TCR was sampled from an elderly woman with COVID-19, enrolled during active disease. The chain combines TRBV5-6 with TRBJ1-2; D is undetermined. CDR3 sequence (DNA): TGTGCCAGCAGAAACCGGGTCTTCGGTGGCTACACCTTC. The encoded protein is CASRNRVFGGYTF.